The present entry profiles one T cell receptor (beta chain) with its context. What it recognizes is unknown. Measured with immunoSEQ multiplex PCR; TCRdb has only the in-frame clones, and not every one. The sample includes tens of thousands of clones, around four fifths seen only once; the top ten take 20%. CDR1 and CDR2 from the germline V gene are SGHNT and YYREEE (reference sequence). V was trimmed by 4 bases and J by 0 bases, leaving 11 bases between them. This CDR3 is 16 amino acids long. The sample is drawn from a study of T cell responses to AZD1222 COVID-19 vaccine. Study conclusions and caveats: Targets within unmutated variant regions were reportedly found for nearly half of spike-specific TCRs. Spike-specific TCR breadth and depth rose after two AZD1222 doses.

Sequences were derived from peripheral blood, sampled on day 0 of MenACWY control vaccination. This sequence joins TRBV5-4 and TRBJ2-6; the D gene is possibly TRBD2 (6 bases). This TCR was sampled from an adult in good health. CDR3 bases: TGTGCCAGCAGCCTGGGACTGAACTCTGGGGCCAACGTCCTGACTTTC. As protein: CASSLGLNSGANVLTF.